The sequence of this T cell receptor beta chain was determined in a study of blood T cells in healthy people across ages. This clonotype has a single count. What it binds is unknown. Overall study findings and caveats: Estimates of diversity drawn from one million T cells were considered underestimates.

Using a J-beta primer mix together with a sample-barcoded 5' primer, a second PCR was run for roughly 7 to 12 cycles. MiXCR, applied by TCRdb to the 5' RACE reads, yields one record per CDR3 protein. The sample includes 1.2 million to 1.5 million distinct CDR3 sequences, around 39% of them seen just once. This sequence was found in a woman between 18 and 29 years old in good health. Material for sequencing was blood.

The CDR3 DNA sequence: TGTGCCAGCAGAGCGGAGTATCAAGAGACCCAGTACTTC. Encoded protein: CASRAEYQETQYF. The chain links TRBV6-1 to TRBJ2-5, with D possibly TRBD2 on 5 matching bases. Germline lookup yields CDR1 MNHNS and CDR2 SASEGT. Trimming removed 6 bases from V and 2 bases from J, with 10 bases in between. CDR3 length: 13 residues.